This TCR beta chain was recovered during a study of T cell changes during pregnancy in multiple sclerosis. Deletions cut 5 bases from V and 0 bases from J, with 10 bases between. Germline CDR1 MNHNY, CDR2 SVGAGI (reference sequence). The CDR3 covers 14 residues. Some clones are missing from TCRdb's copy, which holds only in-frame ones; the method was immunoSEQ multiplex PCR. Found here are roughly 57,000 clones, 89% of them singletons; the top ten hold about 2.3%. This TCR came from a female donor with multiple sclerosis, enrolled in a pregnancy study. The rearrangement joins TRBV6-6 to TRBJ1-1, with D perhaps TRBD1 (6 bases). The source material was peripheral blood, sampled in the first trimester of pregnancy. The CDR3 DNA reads TGTGCCAGCAGTGACACAGGGATGAACACTGAAGCTTTCTTT. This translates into CASSDTGMNTEAFF.